This TCR beta chain was documented in a study of T cell repertoires in cytomegalovirus infection. Study-wide background: Public TCR beta signatures were indicative of both CMV infection and a matching HLA type.

TCRdb reprocessed the reads with MiXCR, giving one entry per CDR3 protein. This table holds about 450,000 distinct CDR3 sequences, roughly a third found once. Germline-derived CDR1 and CDR2 are SGHTA and FQGNSA. The ends were cut back, 5 bases at V and 2 bases at J, with 12 bases in the middle. The CDR3 is 14 residues long. Study results and caveats: HLA-C-restricted TCR beta clonotypes specific for CMV led the ex vivo response. Public TCR beta family frequency separated CMV-and-HLA carriers, including in an independent cohort.

This clonotype was found a few times. Antigen: not known. Sequencing was carried out using PBMCs. The receptor was derived from a human donor in good health (CMV status not recorded). Some clones in this sample may be carry-over from other donors' samples. The rearrangement links TRBV7-2 to TRBJ1-1, with D possibly being TRBD1 (5 bases). In DNA form, the CDR3 reads TGTGCCAGCAGCGTCACAGGCGCTAACACTGAAGCTTTCTTT. The encoded protein is CASSVTGANTEAFF.